These 16 T cell receptor beta chains were all obtained from the same sample, sequenced in a study of blood T cell repertoires in COVID-19. Libraries were prepared by immunoSEQ multiplex PCR; TCRdb keeps only in-frame clonotypes and omits some of them. Of over 200,000 clones listed, less than 90% were seen once; the top ten hold approximately 18%. The sequencing input was peripheral blood. The receptor set was obtained from a woman aged 80 or over with active or convalescent COVID-19.

The chain joins TRBV5-1 to TRBJ2-7; tentative D call: TRBD1 (5 bases). V was shortened by 1 base and J by 5 bases, with 16 bases between the two germline ends. The length of the CDR3 is 15 residues. Germline V gene data show CDR1 as SGHRS and CDR2 as YFSETQ. CDR3 bases: TGCGCCAGCAGCTTGACAGTCCTCCAAGGGGACGAGCAGTACTTC. Translation gives CASSLTVLQGDEQYF.

This sequence joins TRBV19 and TRBJ2-7; 7 bases agree with TRBD1. The germline V gene encodes CDR1 LNHDA and CDR2 SQIVND (reference sequence). V lost 4 bases, J lost 7 bases, and 7 bases stayed unmatched. There are 13 residues in the CDR3. CDR3 in DNA: TGTGCCAGTAGTACGGCAGGGGGAAGTGAGCAGTACTTC. It yields the protein CASSTAGGSEQYF. The whole variable domain, remainder taken from reference TRBV19 and TRBJ2-7, is DGGITQSPKYLFRKEGQNVTLSCEQNLNHDAMYWYRQDPGQGLRLIYYSQIVNDFQKGDIAEGYSVSREKKESFPLTVTSAQKNPTAFYLCASSTAGGSEQYFGPGTRLTVT.

The chain employs TRBV30 and TRBJ1-2; D ambiguous. Looked up from germline, CDR1 is GTSNPN and CDR2 is SVGIG (reference sequence). The CDR3 consists of 13 residues. Trimming removed 0 bases from V and 12 bases from J, with 17 bases in between. CDR3 sequence: CAWSVRGLRGHTF. CDR3 nucleotide sequence: TGTGCCTGGAGTGTACGAGGCTTACGGGGTCACACCTTC.

This clone was recorded only once. The chain recombines TRBV2 with TRBJ2-4; 7 bases are a match to TRBD1. J lost 9 bases, V lost 5 bases, and 7 bases had no gene match. The CDR3 sequence is 13 residues long. Germline lookup yields CDR1 SNHLY and CDR2 FYNNEI. The CDR3, as DNA: TGTGCCAGCAGTCCCGGACAGGTGGGCATTCAGTACTTC. Residues: CASSPGQVGIQYF.

V usage is TRBV18 and J usage is TRBJ2-7; D gene ambiguous. CDR3 length: 15 residues. The germline gives CDR1 KGHSH, CDR2 LQKENI. Trimming left V 3 bases short and J 0 bases short, with 12 bases between. The CDR3: CASSPAPGSSYEQYF. The CDR3 DNA reads TGTGCCAGCTCACCGGCGCCAGGAAGCTCCTACGAGCAGTACTTC.

The chain combines TRBV18 with TRBJ2-5; 8 bases are a match to TRBD2. Per germline, CDR1 KGHSH and CDR2 LQKENI. Trimming cost V 5 bases and J 0 bases; bases outside gene matches: 14. CDR3 size: 18 residues. The CDR3 DNA reads TGTGCCAGCTCAACGTCCAGGGTGGCGGGAGGAAACCAAGAGACCCAGTACTTC. Translating gives CASSTSRVAGGNQETQYF.

This clone appeared a few times. The sample carries other DNA sequences with the same CDR3. This rearrangement joins TRBV28 to TRBJ1-4, with 7 positions matching TRBD1. Germline V lookup: CDR1 MDHEN, CDR2 SYDVKM. The CDR3 totals 14 residues. V was pared by 5 bases and J by 5 bases, with 5 bases of the junction left unmatched. The CDR3 DNA reads TGTGCCAGCAGTACAAGGGGGCTGAATGAAAAACTGTTTTTT. Its protein product is CASSTRGLNEKLFF.

The rearrangement uses TRBV27 and TRBJ1-2, with D possibly matching TRBD1 (5 bases). CDR1 and CDR2 (germline): MNHEY, SMNVEV (reference sequence). Trimming shortened V by 6 bases and J by 4 bases, and 21 bases separated the two germline ends. The CDR3 consists of 16 residues. The CDR3 spells CASRSLGDSKSYGYTF. The CDR3 DNA is TGTGCCAGCAGATCTTTAGGGGACTCAAAATCCTATGGCTACACCTTC.

This clone was picked up one time. The genes are TRBV19 and TRBJ1-6; TRBD1 might be the D (5 bases). V lost 5 bases and J 4 bases, leaving 12 bases between the germline ends. Germline V gene lookup returns CDR1 LNHDA and CDR2 SQIVND (reference sequence). The CDR3 totals 15 residues. The CDR3 DNA reads TGTGCCAGTAGTCTTCTCGGGGGATATAATTCACCCCTCCACTTT. Its protein is CASSLLGGYNSPLHF. Based on the CDR3 plus reference TRBV19 and TRBJ1-6, the full variable domain is DGGITQSPKYLFRKEGQNVTLSCEQNLNHDAMYWYRQDPGQGLRLIYYSQIVNDFQKGDIAEGYSVSREKKESFPLTVTSAQKNPTAFYLCASSLLGGYNSPLHFGNGTRLTVT.

The chain uses TRBV28 and TRBJ1-5; no clear D. The CDR3 consists of 16 residues. Germline CDR1 and CDR2: MDHEN and SYDVKM. V shed 6 bases and J shed 0 bases, with 15 bases lying between them. In DNA form, the CDR3 reads TGTGCCAGCAGCGGTGAGCATATACCTAGCAATCAGCCCCAGCATTTT. Protein sequence: CASSGEHIPSNQPQHF. Combining the CDR3 with reference TRBV28 and TRBJ1-5 gives the whole variable domain DVKVTQSSRYLVKRTGEKVFLECVQDMDHENMFWYRQDPGLGLRLIYFSYDVKMKEKGDIPEGYSVSREKKERFSLILESASTNQTSMYLCASSGEHIPSNQPQHFGDGTRLSIL.

The V call is TRBV14, the J call TRBJ1-2; no firm D call. CDR3 length: 12 amino acids. In germline, CDR1 is SGHDN, CDR2 FVKESK. Deletions cut 1 base from V and 7 bases from J, with 7 bases between. CDR3 sequence (DNA): TGTGCCAGCAGCCAAGCGAGGGTTGGCTACACCTTC. Its translation is CASSQARVGYTF.

CDR3 loop: CASSPNPGTGHGYTF. The CDR3 coding sequence is TGTGCCAGCAGCCCCAACCCAGGGACAGGGCATGGCTACACCTTC. The chain is built from TRBV21-1 and TRBJ1-2; the table assigns TRBD1, which was not confirmed against the DNA. TRBV21-1 is tagged as a pseudogene. The CDR3 consists of 15 residues.

This chain links TRBV6-2 or TRBV6-3 with TRBJ2-5; D might be TRBD2 (5 bases). The V gene's germline CDR1 is MNHEY and CDR2 SVGEGT. Trimming took off 0 bases at V and 2 bases at J, with 10 bases between the two ends. The CDR3 consists of 15 residues. The CDR3 coding sequence is TGTGCCAGCAGTTACTCGCGGGCTAAACAAGAGACCCAGTACTTC. It translates to CASSYSRAKQETQYF.

This rearrangement joins TRBV13 to TRBJ2-1; 10 nucleotides match TRBD2. CDR3 length equals 15 residues. Trimming at V came to 5 bases and at J to 4 bases, leaving 5 bases not matched to a gene. Germline lookup yields CDR1 PRHDT and CDR2 FYEKMQ (reference sequence). This CDR3 is CASSAGTSAYNEQFF. The DNA for the CDR3 is TGTGCCAGCAGCGCAGGGACTAGCGCGTACAATGAGCAGTTCTTC.

This clone has only a few counts. V usage is TRBV5-1 and J usage is TRBJ2-1; maybe TRBD1 (7 bases). Per germline, CDR1 SGHRS and CDR2 YFSETQ. This CDR3 comprises 15 residues. V was trimmed by 4 bases and J by 6 bases, leaving 17 bases between them. In DNA, the CDR3 is TGCGCCAGCAGCCCGAGGGGGCGGGACCCCAATGAGCAGTTCTTC. Translated: CASSPRGRDPNEQFF.

This clone was found a few times. The chain carries TRBV7-2 and TRBJ2-1, with 8 bases matching TRBD2. The CDR3 is made up of 14 amino acids. CDR1 and CDR2 (germline): SGHTA, FQGNSA. V lost 7 bases, J lost 2 bases, and 4 bases stayed unmatched. CDR3 sequence reads: CASTRGGTYNEQFF. The CDR3 bases are TGTGCCAGCACCCGGGGGGGGACCTACAATGAGCAGTTCTTC.